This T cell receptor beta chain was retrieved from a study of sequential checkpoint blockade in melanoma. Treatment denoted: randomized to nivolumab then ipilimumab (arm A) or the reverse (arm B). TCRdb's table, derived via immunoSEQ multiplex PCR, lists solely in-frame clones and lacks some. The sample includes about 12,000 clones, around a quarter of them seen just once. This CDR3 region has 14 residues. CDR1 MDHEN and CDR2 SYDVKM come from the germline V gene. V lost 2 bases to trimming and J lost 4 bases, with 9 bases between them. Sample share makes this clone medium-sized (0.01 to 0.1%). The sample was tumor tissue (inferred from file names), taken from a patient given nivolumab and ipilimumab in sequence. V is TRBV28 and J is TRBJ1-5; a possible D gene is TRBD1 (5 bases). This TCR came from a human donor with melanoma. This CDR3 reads CASSLLGVNQPQHF. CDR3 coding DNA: TGTGCCAGCAGTTTACTAGGGGTGAATCAGCCCCAGCATTTT.